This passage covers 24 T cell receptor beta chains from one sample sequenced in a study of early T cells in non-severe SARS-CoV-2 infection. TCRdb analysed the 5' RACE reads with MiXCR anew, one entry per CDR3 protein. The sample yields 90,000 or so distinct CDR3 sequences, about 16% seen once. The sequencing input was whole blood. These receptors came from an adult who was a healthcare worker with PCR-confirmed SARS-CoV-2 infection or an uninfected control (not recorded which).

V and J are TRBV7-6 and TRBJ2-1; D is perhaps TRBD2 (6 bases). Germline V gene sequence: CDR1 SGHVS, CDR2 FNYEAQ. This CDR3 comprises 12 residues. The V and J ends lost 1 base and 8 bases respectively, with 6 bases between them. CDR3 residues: CASSLVADEQFF. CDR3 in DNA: TGTGCCAGCAGCTTAGTAGCGGATGAGCAGTTCTTC.

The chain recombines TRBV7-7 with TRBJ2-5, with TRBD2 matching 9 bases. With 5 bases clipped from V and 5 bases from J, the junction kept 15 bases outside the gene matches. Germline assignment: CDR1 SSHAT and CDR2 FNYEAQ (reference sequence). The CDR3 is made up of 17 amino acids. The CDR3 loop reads CASSPAGRGRAIETQYF. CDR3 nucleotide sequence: TGTGCCAGCAGCCCCGCGGGTCGCGGGAGGGCCATCGAGACCCAGTACTTC.

In nucleotides, the CDR3 is TGTGCCAGCAGTGAAAAAGGGGCTGGGGCCAACGTCCTGACTTTC. Amino acid sequence: CASSEKGAGANVLTF. V usage is TRBV6-1 and J usage is TRBJ2-6; D might be TRBD1 (5 bases). From germline, CDR1 is MNHNS and CDR2 SASEGT. CDR3 length: 15 residues. V gave up 2 bases and J gave up 2 bases, with 7 bases separating them.

CDR3 DNA sequence: TGTGCCAGTCTTAGGGGCTCTCAAGAGACCCAGTACTTC. Translating gives CASLRGSQETQYF. The chain recombines TRBV2 with TRBJ2-5; TRBD1 is a possible D gene (5 bases). In germline, CDR1 is SNHLY, CDR2 FYNNEI. V lost 9 bases, J lost 2 bases, and 13 bases lay in between. This CDR3 spans 13 amino acids.

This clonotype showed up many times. Here the CDR3 DNA reads TGTGCCAGCAGCTTACCACAGGGGAGGGTTGGCGATGAGCAGTTCTTC. Translated: CASSLPQGRVGDEQFF. The chain has TRBV11-2 and TRBJ2-1; the D gene could be TRBD1 or TRBD2 (7 bases each). Per germline, CDR1 SGHAT and CDR2 FQNNGV. CDR3 length: 16 amino acids. V was trimmed by 2 bases and J by 8 bases, leaving 19 bases between them.

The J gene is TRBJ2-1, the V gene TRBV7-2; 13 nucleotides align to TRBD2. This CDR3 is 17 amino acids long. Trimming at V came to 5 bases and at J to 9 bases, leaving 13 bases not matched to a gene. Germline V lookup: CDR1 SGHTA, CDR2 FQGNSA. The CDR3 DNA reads TGTGCCAGCAGCCCCAGTCCTACTAGCGGGAGGGCCATTGAGCAGTTCTTC. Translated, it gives CASSPSPTSGRAIEQFF.

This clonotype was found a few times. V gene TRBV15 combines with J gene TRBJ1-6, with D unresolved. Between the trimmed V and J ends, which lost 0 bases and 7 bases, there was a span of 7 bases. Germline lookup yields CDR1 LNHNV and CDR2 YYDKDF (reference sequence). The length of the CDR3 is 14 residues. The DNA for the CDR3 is TGTGCCACCAGCAGAGATGGGAGGAATTCACCCCTCCACTTT. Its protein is CATSRDGRNSPLHF. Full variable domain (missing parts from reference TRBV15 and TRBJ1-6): DAMVIQNPRYQVTQFGKPVTLSCSQTLNHNVMYWYQQKSSQAPKLLFHYYDKDFNNEADTPDNFQSRRPNTSFCFLDIRSPGLGDTAMYLCATSRDGRNSPLHFGNGTRLTVT.

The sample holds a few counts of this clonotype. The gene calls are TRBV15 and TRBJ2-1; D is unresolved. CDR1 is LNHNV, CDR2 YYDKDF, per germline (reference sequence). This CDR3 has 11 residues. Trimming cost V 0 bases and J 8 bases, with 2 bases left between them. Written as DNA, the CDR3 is TGTGCCACCAGCAGAGAGGATGAGCAGTTCTTC. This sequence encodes CATSREDEQFF.

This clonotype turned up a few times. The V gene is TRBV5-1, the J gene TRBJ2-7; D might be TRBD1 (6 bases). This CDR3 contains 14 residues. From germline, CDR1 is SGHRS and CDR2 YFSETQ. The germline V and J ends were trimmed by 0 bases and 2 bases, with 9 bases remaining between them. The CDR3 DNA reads TGCGCCAGCAGCTTGGCCCCAGGGGCCTACGAGCAGTACTTC. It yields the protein CASSLAPGAYEQYF.

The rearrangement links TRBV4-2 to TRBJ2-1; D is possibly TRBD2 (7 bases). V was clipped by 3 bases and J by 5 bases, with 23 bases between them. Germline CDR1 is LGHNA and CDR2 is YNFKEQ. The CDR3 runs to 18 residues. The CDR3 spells CASSHIGGAGFTHNEQFF. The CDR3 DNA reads TGTGCCAGCAGCCACATAGGGGGGGCGGGATTCACCCACAATGAGCAGTTCTTC.

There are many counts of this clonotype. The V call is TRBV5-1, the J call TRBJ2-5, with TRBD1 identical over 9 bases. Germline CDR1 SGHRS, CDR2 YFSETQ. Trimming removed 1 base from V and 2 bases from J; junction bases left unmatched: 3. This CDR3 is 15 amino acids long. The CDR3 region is CASSLHGTGQETQYF. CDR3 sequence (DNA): TGCGCCAGCAGCTTGCATGGGACAGGGCAAGAGACCCAGTACTTC.

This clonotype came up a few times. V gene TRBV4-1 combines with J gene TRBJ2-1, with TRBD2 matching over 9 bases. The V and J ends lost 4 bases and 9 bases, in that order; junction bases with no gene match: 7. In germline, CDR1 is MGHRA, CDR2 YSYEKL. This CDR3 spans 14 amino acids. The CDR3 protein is CASSLGSGSTEQFF. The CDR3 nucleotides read TGCGCCAGCAGCCTAGGTAGCGGGAGTACTGAGCAGTTCTTC.

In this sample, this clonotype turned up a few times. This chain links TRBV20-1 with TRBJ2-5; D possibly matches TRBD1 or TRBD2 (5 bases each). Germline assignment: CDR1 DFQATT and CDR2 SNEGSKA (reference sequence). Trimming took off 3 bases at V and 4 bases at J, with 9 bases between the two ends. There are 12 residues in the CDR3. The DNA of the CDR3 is TGCAGTGCTAGGAGGGGAATAGAGACCCAGTACTTC. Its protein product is CSARRGIETQYF.

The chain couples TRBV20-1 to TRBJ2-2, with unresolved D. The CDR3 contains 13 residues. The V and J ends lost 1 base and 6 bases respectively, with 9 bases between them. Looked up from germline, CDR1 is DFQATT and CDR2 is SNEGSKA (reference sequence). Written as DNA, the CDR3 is TGCAGTGCTAGAGTAGTGAAACCCGGGGAGCTGTTTTTT. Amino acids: CSARVVKPGELFF.

As DNA, the CDR3 is TGCAGCGTTGTCCGCGCGGAGGACTATGGCTACACCTTC. Amino acid sequence: CSVVRAEDYGYTF. This chain joins TRBV29-1 and TRBJ1-2, with unresolved D. CDR1 is SQVTM and CDR2 is ANQGSEA in the germline V gene. The CDR3 is made up of 13 amino acids. V lost 4 bases, J lost 3 bases, and 12 bases lay in between.

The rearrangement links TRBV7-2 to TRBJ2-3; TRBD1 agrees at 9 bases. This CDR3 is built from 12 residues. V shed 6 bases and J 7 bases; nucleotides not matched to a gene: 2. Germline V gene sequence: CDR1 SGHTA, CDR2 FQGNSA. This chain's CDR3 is CASRGQGNTQYF. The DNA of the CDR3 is TGTGCCAGCAGGGGACAGGGTAATACGCAGTATTTT. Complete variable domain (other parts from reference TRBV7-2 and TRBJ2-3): GAGVSQSPSNKVTEKGKDVELRCDPISGHTALYWYRQSLGQGLEFLIYFQGNSAPDKSGLPSDRFSAERTGGSVSTLTIQRTQQEDSAVYLCASRGQGNTQYFGPGTRLTVL.

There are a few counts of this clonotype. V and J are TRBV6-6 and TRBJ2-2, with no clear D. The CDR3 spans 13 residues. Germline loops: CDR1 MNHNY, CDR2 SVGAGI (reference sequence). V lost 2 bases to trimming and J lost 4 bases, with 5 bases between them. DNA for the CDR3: TGTGCCAGCAGTTACCCAAGCACCGGGGAGCTGTTTTTT. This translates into CASSYPSTGELFF.

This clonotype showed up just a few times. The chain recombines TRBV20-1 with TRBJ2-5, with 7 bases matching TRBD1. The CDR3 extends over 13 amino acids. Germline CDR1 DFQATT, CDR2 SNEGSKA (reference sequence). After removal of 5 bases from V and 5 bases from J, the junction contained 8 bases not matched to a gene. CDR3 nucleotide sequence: TGCAGTGCTTCGACAGGGCTTGAGGAGACCCAGTACTTC. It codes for CSASTGLEETQYF.

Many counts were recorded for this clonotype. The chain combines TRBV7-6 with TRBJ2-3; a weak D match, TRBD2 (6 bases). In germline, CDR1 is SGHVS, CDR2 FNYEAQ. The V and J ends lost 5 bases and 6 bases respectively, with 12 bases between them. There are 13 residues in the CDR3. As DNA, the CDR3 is TGTGCCAGCAGCGTAACGGGGGAGGATACGCAGTATTTT. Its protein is CASSVTGEDTQYF.

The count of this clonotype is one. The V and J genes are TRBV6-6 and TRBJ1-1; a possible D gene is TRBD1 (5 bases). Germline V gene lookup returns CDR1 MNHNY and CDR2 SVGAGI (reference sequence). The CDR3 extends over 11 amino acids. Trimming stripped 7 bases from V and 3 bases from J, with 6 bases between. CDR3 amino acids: CASTGDTEAFF. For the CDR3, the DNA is TGTGCCAGCACGGGGGACACTGAAGCTTTCTTT.

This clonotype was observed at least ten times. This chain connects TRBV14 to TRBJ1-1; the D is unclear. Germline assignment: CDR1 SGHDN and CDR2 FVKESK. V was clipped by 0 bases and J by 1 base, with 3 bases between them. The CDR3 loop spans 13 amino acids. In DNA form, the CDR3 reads TGTGCCAGCAGCCAAGACCGGAACACTGAAGCTTTCTTT. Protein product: CASSQDRNTEAFF. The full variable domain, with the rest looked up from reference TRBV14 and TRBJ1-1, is EAGVTQFPSHSVIEKGQTVTLRCDPISGHDNLYWYRRVMGKEIKFLLHFVKESKQDESGMPNNRFLAERTGGTYSTLKVQPAELEDSGVYFCASSQDRNTEAFFGQGTRLTVV.

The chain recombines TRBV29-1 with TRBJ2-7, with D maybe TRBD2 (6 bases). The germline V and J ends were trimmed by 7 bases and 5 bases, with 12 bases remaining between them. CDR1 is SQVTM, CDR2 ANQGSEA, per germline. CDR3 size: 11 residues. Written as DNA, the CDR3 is TGCAGCGCCCAGGAGGGAAACGAGCAGTACTTC. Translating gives CSAQEGNEQYF.

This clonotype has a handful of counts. The CDR3 DNA reads TGTGCCAGCATCGTACCCAGGGACGTCGCGTACGAGCAGTACTTC. This translates into CASIVPRDVAYEQYF. V and J are TRBV6-5 and TRBJ2-7; D tentatively reads TRBD1 or TRBD2 (5 bases each). CDR3 size: 15 residues. With 7 bases removed from V and 4 bases from J, the gap between germline ends came to 20 bases. Germline values: CDR1 MNHEY, CDR2 SVGAGI.

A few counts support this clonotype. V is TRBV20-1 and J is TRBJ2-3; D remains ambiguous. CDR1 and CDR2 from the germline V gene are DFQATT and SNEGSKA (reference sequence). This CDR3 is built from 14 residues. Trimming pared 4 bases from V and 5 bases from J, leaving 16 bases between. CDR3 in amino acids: CSATSVVGKDTQYF. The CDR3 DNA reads TGCAGTGCTACCTCAGTGGTGGGGAAAGATACGCAGTATTTT.